A single sample is the source of the 24 T cell receptor beta chains below, sequenced in a study of blood T cells in healthy people across ages. For the second PCR, which ran for about 6 to 11 cycles, a sample-barcoded 5' primer and a J-beta primer mix were used. TCRdb reprocessed the 5' RACE reads with MiXCR, giving one entry per CDR3 protein. The sample yields 700,000 or so distinct CDR3 sequences, 40% to 45% seen once. Sequenced material: blood. Receptors were obtained from a man older than 75 in good health.

This clonotype was found many times. The chain joins TRBV6-2 or TRBV6-3 to TRBJ2-3, with 10 bases matching TRBD1. Unmatched junction bases numbered 6, after V lost 6 bases and J lost 0 bases. The CDR3 sequence is 16 residues long. Germline CDR1 and CDR2: MNHEY and SVGEGT. The CDR3 sequence: CASSPGTGASTDTQYF. The CDR3 nucleotides read TGTGCCAGCAGCCCAGGGACAGGGGCTAGCACAGATACGCAGTATTTT.

On this clonotype: At one end the junction does not follow the germline gene, possibly because of a read error. This chain joins TRBV7-2 and TRBJ2-4, with 7 bases lining up with TRBD2. Germline lookup yields CDR1 SGHTA and CDR2 FQGNSA. This CDR3 is built from 15 residues. The CDR3 coding sequence is TGTGCCAGCAGCGGCGGGGGAGGAGTCAAAAACATTCAGTATTTC. It yields the protein CASSGGGGVKNIQYF. Full variable domain (remainder filled in from reference TRBV7-2 and TRBJ2-4): GAGVSQSPSNKVTEKGKDVELRCDPISGHTALYWYRQSLGQGLEFLIYFQGNSAPDKSGLPSDRFSAERTGGSVSTLTIQRTQQEDSAVYLCASSGGGGVKNIQYFGAGTRLSVL.

To note about this clonotype: This may stem from a read error, because a much larger clone lies one nucleotide away. V and J are TRBV29-1 and TRBJ2-7; tentative D call: TRBD1 (6 bases). Germline-derived CDR1 and CDR2 are SQVTM and ANQGSEA. The CDR3 is 12 residues long. CDR3 DNA sequence: TGCTGCGTCAAACAGGACAGCTACGAGCAGTACTTC. Its translation: CCVKQDSYEQYF.

This clonotype was found a few times. The J gene is TRBJ2-3, the V gene TRBV10-3, with 10 nucleotides matching TRBD2. V trimming: 6 bases; J trimming: 4 bases; junction bases outside the gene matches: 4. The CDR3 is 14 amino acids. CDR1 ENHRY and CDR2 SYGVKD come from the germline V gene. The chain's CDR3 is CAISPSGSADTQYF. CDR3 DNA: TGTGCCATCAGCCCTAGCGGGAGCGCAGATACGCAGTATTTT.

The sample holds a few counts of this clonotype. The J gene is TRBJ1-2, the V gene TRBV25-1, with a possible D match to TRBD1 (6 bases). From germline, CDR1 is MGHDK and CDR2 SYGVNS. Deletions cut 7 bases from V and 4 bases from J, with 13 bases between. The CDR3 has 13 residues. CDR3 in DNA: TGTGCCAGCACCAGGGGACACCTCTATGGCTACACCTTC. This sequence encodes CASTRGHLYGYTF.

This sequence joins TRBV7-9 and TRBJ2-3, with TRBD2 matching 9 bases. Trimming cost V 4 bases and J 3 bases; bases outside gene matches: 5. The CDR3 length is 15 residues. Germline lookup yields CDR1 SEHNR and CDR2 FQNEAQ (reference sequence). The CDR3 is CASSWRGGRTDTQYF. In nucleotides, the CDR3 is TGTGCCAGCAGCTGGCGGGGGGGCCGGACAGATACGCAGTATTTT.

V and J are TRBV30 and TRBJ2-3; D unresolved. Germline V gene sequence: CDR1 GTSNPN, CDR2 SVGIG (reference sequence). The CDR3 spans 17 residues. Trimming took off 5 bases at V and 0 bases at J, with 21 bases between the two ends. The CDR3 reads CAWGDSLTRYSTDTQYF. CDR3 in DNA: TGTGCCTGGGGAGATTCGTTAACAAGATATAGCACAGATACGCAGTATTTT.

The chain uses TRBV2 and TRBJ2-3; 11 positions agree with TRBD2. Germline CDR1 is SNHLY and CDR2 is FYNNEI. The CDR3 loop spans 14 amino acids. Losses at the gene ends were 8 bases for V and 3 bases for J; bases not matched to a gene: 4. Here the CDR3 reads CASRGTSGTDTQYF. Written as DNA, the CDR3 is TGTGCCAGCCGAGGGACTAGCGGTACAGATACGCAGTATTTT.

The V and J genes are TRBV6-5 and TRBJ2-4; TRBD2 agrees at 10 bases. CDR3 size: 14 residues. The V gene end was trimmed by 6 bases and the J gene end by 6 bases; junction bases not matched to a gene: 5. Germline-derived CDR1 and CDR2 are MNHEY and SVGAGI. The DNA of the CDR3 is TGTGCCAGCAGCCCCACTAGCGGGACAAACATTCAGTACTTC. Residues: CASSPTSGTNIQYF.

This clonotype appeared a few times. The chain recombines TRBV7-2 with TRBJ2-5; the match to TRBD2 covers 14 bases. This CDR3 region has 17 residues. Germline assignment: CDR1 SGHTA and CDR2 FQGNSA. V was pared by 4 bases and J by 2 bases, with 6 bases of the junction left unmatched. CDR3 amino acids: CASSSGLAGGRQETQYF. In DNA form, the CDR3 reads TGTGCCAGCAGCTCCGGACTAGCGGGAGGCCGGCAAGAGACCCAGTACTTC.

The rearrangement links TRBV9 to TRBJ2-3; 9 positions match TRBD2. The CDR3 totals 15 residues. Germline assignment: CDR1 SGDLS and CDR2 YYNGEE. V shed 4 bases and J 1 base; nucleotides not matched to a gene: 4. The CDR3 coding sequence is TGTGCCAGCAGCCGGCAGCGGGGGGGCACAGATACGCAGTATTTT. Protein: CASSRQRGGTDTQYF.

The V call is TRBV6-2 or TRBV6-3, the J call TRBJ2-4, with 7 bases identical to TRBD2. This CDR3 has 14 amino acids. Unmatched junction bases numbered 9, after V lost 7 bases and J lost 6 bases. From germline, CDR1 is MNHEY and CDR2 SVGEGT. The CDR3 here is CASTRQSGGNIQYF. CDR3 bases: TGTGCCAGCACCCGTCAATCGGGAGGAAACATTCAGTACTTC.

The chain is built from TRBV7-8 and TRBJ2-3; TRBD1 matches at 7 bases. Germline CDR1 SGHVS, CDR2 FQNEAQ. V shed 6 bases and J 0 bases; nucleotides not matched to a gene: 12. This CDR3 has 17 residues. DNA for the CDR3: TGTGCCAGCAGTATAGAACCCGGGACAGTTAGCACAGATACGCAGTATTTT. Translated: CASSIEPGTVSTDTQYF.

About this clonotype itself: One end of the junction fails to match germline, which may point to a read error. The rearrangement joins TRBV10-3 to TRBJ2-4; D may be TRBD2 (6 bases). The DNA end favors TRBJ2-5, so the J call may be wrong. The CDR3 has 15 amino acids. Germline-derived CDR1 and CDR2 are ENHRY and SYGVKD. The CDR3 protein is CAISAGLTTQGTQYF. The CDR3 DNA is TGTGCCATCAGCGCGGGACTGACAACACAAGGGACCCAGTACTTC.

On this clonotype: A junction boundary mismatches the germline segment, possibly from a read error. The rearrangement joins TRBV6-2 or TRBV6-3 to TRBJ2-2, with 8 bases aligning to TRBD2. The CDR3 length is 14 residues. Germline V lookup: CDR1 MNHEY, CDR2 SVGEGT. CDR3 in DNA: TGTGCCAGCAGTTTCGGGAGGGCCAAAGGGGAACTGTTTTTT. Its translation: CASSFGRAKGELFF.

This chain uses TRBV6-1 with TRBJ1-2; 7 bases are a match to TRBD1. The V and J ends lost 5 bases and 11 bases, in that order; junction bases with no gene match: 5. Germline loops: CDR1 MNHNS, CDR2 SASEGT. There are 11 residues in the CDR3. For the CDR3, the DNA is TGTGCCAGCAGTTCCCGGACAGGATACACCTTC. This translates into CASSSRTGYTF.

This clonotype was recorded many times. This chain uses TRBV5-1 with TRBJ1-4; possible D gene TRBD1, 6 bases. The V end lost 2 bases, the J end lost 6 bases, and 11 bases lay between the germline ends. The CDR3 has 14 residues. Germline assignment: CDR1 SGHRS and CDR2 YFSETQ. The CDR3 spells CASSFSRGDEKLFF. The CDR3 coding sequence is TGCGCCAGCAGCTTCTCCAGGGGTGATGAAAAACTGTTTTTT.

The V call is TRBV27, the J call TRBJ1-1; a weak D match, TRBD1 (5 bases). The CDR3 has 15 amino acids. Germline V gene lookup returns CDR1 MNHEY and CDR2 SMNVEV (reference sequence). The V and J ends lost 6 bases and 0 bases respectively, with 14 bases between them. In nucleotides, the CDR3 is TGTGCCAGCAGCTGGGGCGGTCTCATGAACACTGAAGCTTTCTTT. Translating gives CASSWGGLMNTEAFF.

About this clonotype: This may stem from a read error, because a much larger clone lies one nucleotide away. CDR3 DNA: TGTGCCAGCAGCGTAGATAGCGGAGATACGCAGTATTTT. Residues: CASSVDSGDTQYF. J is TRBJ2-3 and V is TRBV11-2; TRBD2 might be the D (6 bases). The CDR3 has 13 amino acids. Per germline, CDR1 SGHAT and CDR2 FQNNGV.

The table lists this clonotype with a few counts. CDR3 in DNA: TGTGCCAGCAGCTCCAGGGGGTACACAGGGGGCGATGGCTACACCTTC. Residues: CASSSRGYTGGDGYTF. The chain uses TRBV7-2 and TRBJ1-2; 9 bases line up with TRBD1. The germline gives CDR1 SGHTA, CDR2 FQGNSA. This CDR3 spans 16 amino acids. The V gene end was trimmed by 4 bases and the J gene end by 6 bases; junction bases not matched to a gene: 12.

The chain uses TRBV4-3 and TRBJ1-3, with a tentative D call TRBD1 (6 bases). The length of the CDR3 is 17 residues. Germline loops: CDR1 LGHNA, CDR2 YSLEER. With 0 bases removed from V and 2 bases from J, the gap between germline ends came to 14 bases. CDR3 region: CASSQDRYRVPGNTIYF. As DNA, the CDR3 is TGCGCCAGCAGCCAAGATCGCTACAGGGTACCTGGAAACACCATATATTTT.

On this clonotype: At one end, the junction sequence differs from germline, possibly due to a read error. V is TRBV12-3 or TRBV12-4 and J is TRBJ1-2; TRBD1 agrees at 7 bases. The CDR3 contains 15 residues. In nucleotides, the CDR3 is TGTGTCAGCAGTTCTACTGGACAGGCCCTCTATGGCTACACCTTC. This encodes CVSSSTGQALYGYTF.

Comment on this clonotype: A much larger clone sits a single nucleotide away, making a read error possible. V and J are TRBV20-1 and TRBJ2-5; tentatively, D is TRBD2 (5 bases). The V and J ends lost 5 bases and 0 bases respectively, with 16 bases between them. Germline CDR1 DFQATT, CDR2 SNEGSKA (reference sequence). This CDR3 spans 15 amino acids. The CDR3 loop reads CSAGQADWYQETQYF. The CDR3, as DNA: TGCAGTGCTGGCCAAGCGGACTGGTACCAAGAGACCCAGTACTTC.

V usage is TRBV20-1 and J usage is TRBJ2-7, with 15 positions matching TRBD2. J was trimmed by 1 base and V by 1 base; bases with no gene match: 2. This CDR3 spans 16 amino acids. The germline gives CDR1 DFQATT, CDR2 SNEGSKA (reference sequence). The CDR3 coding sequence is TGCAGTGCTAGAGCCGGGACTAGCGGGGGGTCCTACGAGCAGTACTTC. Residues: CSARAGTSGGSYEQYF.